Listed here are 22 T cell receptor beta chains from one sample, sequenced in a study of OX40 agonist ivuxolimab in advanced cancers. Profiled with immunoSEQ multiplex PCR; TCRdb holds only in-frame clones, not every one. The table lists around 140,000 clones, over 75% of them singletons. The specimen was CD4+ or CD8+ T cells sorted from blood, collected in a trial of the OX40 agonist ivuxolimab. The receptors were gathered from an adult with an advanced solid tumor such as melanoma, head and neck, liver or kidney cancer.

The chain recombines TRBV5-4 with TRBJ2-7; unclear D gene. V was clipped by 0 bases and J by 5 bases, with 15 bases between them. The CDR3 has 15 residues. CDR1 is SGHNT and CDR2 is YYREEE in the germline V gene (reference sequence). CDR3 in DNA: TGTGCCAGCAGCTTGGCGGGTGCGGCGAAGGACGAGCAGTACTTC. Translating gives CASSLAGAAKDEQYF.

This chain connects TRBV18 to TRBJ2-7, with TRBD1 identical over 9 bases. Germline CDR1 KGHSH, CDR2 LQKENI. CDR3 length equals 16 residues. V lost 6 bases, J lost 3 bases, and 12 bases stayed unmatched. The CDR3 protein is CASSLTSRTGDYEQYF. The CDR3 DNA is TGTGCCAGCTCCTTAACATCCCGGACAGGGGACTACGAGCAGTACTTC.

This clone appeared once. The CDR3 protein is CASSPQGQPHNEQFF. The CDR3 DNA sequence: TGTGCCAGCAGCCCCCAGGGACAGCCCCACAATGAGCAGTTCTTC. This rearrangement joins TRBV7-2 to TRBJ2-1; 7 bases line up with TRBD1. The CDR3 has 15 amino acids. Germline V gene sequence: CDR1 SGHTA, CDR2 FQGNSA. V trimming: 5 bases; J trimming: 5 bases; junction bases outside the gene matches: 9.

This rearrangement joins TRBV5-1 to TRBJ2-7; 7 nucleotides line up with TRBD2. V lost 2 bases and J lost 3; bases outside the gene matches: 8. CDR3 length equals 15 residues. CDR1 and CDR2 (germline): SGHRS, YFSETQ. CDR3 nucleotide sequence: TGCGCCAGCAGCTTAGCGGTCGAGCGGGACTACGAGCAGTACTTC. Protein: CASSLAVERDYEQYF.

This clone has only one observation. V is TRBV2 and J is TRBJ1-4, with 7 positions matching TRBD1. Trimming at V came to 6 bases and at J to 5 bases, leaving 9 bases not matched to a gene. The CDR3 runs 15 residues. CDR1 and CDR2 from the germline V gene are SNHLY and FYNNEI. CDR3 in DNA: TGTGCCAGCAGGATTAGGACAGGATTAAATGAAAAACTGTTTTTT. Its translation is CASRIRTGLNEKLFF.

About this clone itself: Additional DNA sequences in this sample encode the identical CDR3. The J gene is TRBJ2-7, the V gene TRBV19; D is unresolved. The germline V and J ends were trimmed by 1 base and 3 bases, with 7 bases remaining between them. Germline lookup yields CDR1 LNHDA and CDR2 SQIVND (reference sequence). The CDR3 runs 13 residues. CDR3 amino acids: CASSIGAGYEQYF. Here the CDR3 DNA reads TGTGCCAGTAGTATAGGGGCAGGCTACGAGCAGTACTTC.

This chain links TRBV9 with TRBJ2-5; tentative D call: TRBD1 (6 bases). From germline, CDR1 is SGDLS and CDR2 YYNGEE. This CDR3 spans 15 amino acids. Trimming shortened V by 0 bases and J by 1 base, and 10 bases separated the two germline ends. CDR3 nucleotide sequence: TGTGCCAGCAGCGTAGTGGGGACAAGCCAAGAGACCCAGTACTTC. Translation gives CASSVVGTSQETQYF.

The V call is TRBV5-1, the J call TRBJ1-1, with TRBD1 matching over 7 bases. CDR3 length: 13 residues. V lost 6 bases, J lost 1 base, and 3 bases stayed unmatched. Germline loops: CDR1 SGHRS, CDR2 YFSETQ. The CDR3 loop reads CASKTGPNTEAFF. CDR3 DNA: TGCGCCAGCAAGACAGGGCCGAACACTGAAGCTTTCTTT.

This clone has only one observation. The chain joins TRBV5-4 to TRBJ2-1; 7 bases agree with TRBD2. The V segment lost 4 bases and the J segment 7 bases; nucleotides outside the gene matches: 11. The CDR3 has 15 residues. Germline lookup yields CDR1 SGHNT and CDR2 YYREEE (reference sequence). The chain's CDR3 is CASSTGAGVVNEQFF. CDR3 nucleotide sequence: TGTGCCAGCAGCACTGGGGCGGGAGTTGTTAATGAGCAGTTCTTC.

The rearrangement uses TRBV19 and TRBJ1-2; D call uncertain. Per germline, CDR1 LNHDA and CDR2 SQIVND (reference sequence). Trimming removed 5 bases at V and 6 bases at J, with 19 bases between. The CDR3 has 15 residues. CDR3 coding DNA: TGTGCCAGTAGTGTGCAGGAGCTCGGGGTCGATGGCTACACCTTC. Its translation is CASSVQELGVDGYTF.

This sequence joins TRBV6-6 and TRBJ1-6; TRBD1 might be the D (5 bases). Germline values: CDR1 MNHNY, CDR2 SVGAGI (reference sequence). Trimming took 10 bases from V and 6 from J, leaving 16 bases between them. The CDR3 extends over 14 amino acids. CDR3 loop: CATSIDRLNSPLHF. CDR3 nucleotide sequence: TGTGCCACCTCGATCGACAGACTTAATTCACCCCTCCACTTT.

The chain has TRBV7-2 and TRBJ2-5; no definite D call. The germline V and J ends were trimmed by 3 bases and 0 bases, with 8 bases remaining between them. This CDR3 contains 14 residues. Germline values: CDR1 SGHTA, CDR2 FQGNSA. CDR3 bases: TGTGCCAGCAGCTTGTACAGAGACCAAGAGACCCAGTACTTC. It specifies CASSLYRDQETQYF. The whole variable domain, filled in from reference TRBV7-2 and TRBJ2-5, reads GAGVSQSPSNKVTEKGKDVELRCDPISGHTALYWYRQSLGQGLEFLIYFQGNSAPDKSGLPSDRFSAERTGGSVSTLTIQRTQQEDSAVYLCASSLYRDQETQYFGPGTRLLVL.

This clone showed up just once. CDR3 DNA sequence: TGTGCCAGTAGGAGACAGGGTGGTAATGAAAAACTGTTTTTT. Translating it yields CASRRQGGNEKLFF. The chain recombines TRBV19 with TRBJ1-4; 7 bases fit TRBD1. This CDR3 spans 14 amino acids. With 6 bases clipped from V and 4 bases from J, the junction kept 5 bases outside the gene matches. Per germline, CDR1 LNHDA and CDR2 SQIVND (reference sequence).

The V gene is TRBV7-6, the J gene TRBJ2-7; TRBD1 matches 10 bases. The V gene end was trimmed by 3 bases and the J gene end by 3 bases; junction bases not matched to a gene: 5. CDR3 length: 15 amino acids. CDR1 is SGHVS and CDR2 is FNYEAQ in the germline V gene. CDR3 in amino acids: CASSFDRGQGYEQYF. The CDR3 bases are TGTGCCAGCAGCTTTGACAGGGGGCAGGGCTACGAGCAGTACTTC.

This sequence joins TRBV28 and TRBJ2-5; TRBD2 agrees at 11 bases. Germline-derived CDR1 and CDR2 are MDHEN and SYDVKM. After removal of 8 bases from V and 5 bases from J, the junction contained 7 bases not matched to a gene. The CDR3 is 14 residues long. The CDR3 loop is CASATSGNPETQYF. For the CDR3, the DNA is TGTGCCAGCGCGACTAGCGGGAATCCTGAGACCCAGTACTTC.

The CDR3 nucleotides are TGTGCCAGCTTAACTGCACAATTCGAGCAGTACTTC. The encoded protein is CASLTAQFEQYF. This rearrangement joins TRBV28 to TRBJ2-7; D gene ambiguous. There are 12 residues in the CDR3. Trimming removed 8 bases from V and 6 bases from J, with 14 bases in between. Germline V gives CDR1 MDHEN, CDR2 SYDVKM. Supplemented by reference TRBV28 and TRBJ2-7, the full variable domain reads DVKVTQSSRYLVKRTGEKVFLECVQDMDHENMFWYRQDPGLGLRLIYFSYDVKMKEKGDIPEGYSVSREKKERFSLILESASTNQTSMYLCASLTAQFEQYFGPGTRLTVT.

This clone occurred a few times. V and J are TRBV28 and TRBJ1-1, with a possible D match to TRBD1 (6 bases). Germline CDR1 is MDHEN and CDR2 is SYDVKM. Trimming removed 4 bases from V and 0 bases from J, with 9 bases in between. The CDR3 has 14 residues. The CDR3 DNA follows: TGTGCCAGCAGTTCGTACAGGGTGAACACTGAAGCTTTCTTT. Its protein is CASSSYRVNTEAFF.

This clone was found a few times. The V gene is TRBV28, the J gene TRBJ1-4, with D perhaps TRBD1 (6 bases). Germline loops: CDR1 MDHEN, CDR2 SYDVKM. The CDR3 runs to 14 residues. Trimming stripped 7 bases from V and 2 bases from J, with 11 bases between. CDR3 DNA: TGTGCCAGCATTAATACAGGGACTAATGAAAAACTGTTTTTT. It is translated as CASINTGTNEKLFF.

The chain recombines TRBV7-3 with TRBJ2-7, with D possibly called TRBD1 or TRBD2 (5 bases each). The CDR3 is 13 amino acids. V gave up 4 bases and J gave up 7 bases, with 14 bases separating them. Per the germline V gene, CDR1 is SGHTA and CDR2 is FQGTGA. As DNA, the CDR3 is TGTGCCAGCAGCTCAGGGATTGGGGGTGAGCAGTACTTC. This translates into CASSSGIGGEQYF.

V is TRBV5-1 and J is TRBJ1-2; D gene uncertain. Germline lookup yields CDR1 SGHRS and CDR2 YFSETQ. The CDR3 runs to 10 residues. Trimming pared 0 bases from V and 6 bases from J, leaving 0 bases between. CDR3 DNA sequence: TGCGCCAGCAGCTTGGATGGCTACACCTTC. This gives the protein CASSLDGYTF.

This clone is a singleton in its sample. Distinct nucleotide sequences in the sample also encode this CDR3. The genes are TRBV5-1 and TRBJ2-5; D uncertain. The V gene's germline CDR1 is SGHRS and CDR2 YFSETQ. V lost 5 bases to trimming and J lost 1 base, with 3 bases between them. CDR3 length: 11 amino acids. CDR3 in DNA: TGCGCCAGCAGGGGCCAAGAGACCCAGTACTTC. Its protein product is CASRGQETQYF.

This chain joins TRBV28 and TRBJ1-1; D unclear. V was pared by 2 bases and J by 4 bases, with 14 bases between. The CDR3 is 15 residues long. CDR1 is MDHEN, CDR2 SYDVKM, per germline. As DNA, the CDR3 is TGTGCCAGCAGTTTAGATGGGATGTTGGGCACTGAAGCTTTCTTT. Translation gives CASSLDGMLGTEAFF.